This T cell receptor beta chain was recovered during a study of immune evolution from preneoplasia to lung adenocarcinoma (dated by TCRdb to about 2021). Study-level background: No AAH lesions showed HLA loss of heterozygosity, compared with roughly 7% of AIS, approximately 15% of MIA and about a third of ADC lesions. The study combined immune gene expression, TCR sequencing and multiplex immunofluorescence to profile immune contexture across lung adenocarcinoma precursors and invasive adenocarcinoma. Sample size was determined by specimen availability and not by a prior power calculation. POLYSOLVER was used to infer class I HLA alleles from exome data, and LOHHLA was used to detect allele-specific HLA loss. The overall cohort comprised 45 to 65 patients with pulmonary nodules who underwent surgical resection. Whole exome sequencing and methylation data from the same cohort of nodules were integrated with the immune data. TCR sequencing data were obtained from approximately 50 patients. According to the study, 80 to 130 samples were used for TCR sequencing. Resected precursor lesions (AAH, AIS, MIA) and invasive adenocarcinomas were compared with paired morphologically normal lung tissue. The investigation overall reported the following: The highest top T cell clone frequencies were observed in normal lung, and a progressive decrease in top T cell clone frequencies appeared to occur from AAH through AIS, MIA and invasive adenocarcinoma. KRAS-mutant nodules showed the highest T cell clonality compared with EGFR-mutant or double wild-type lesions. Because all patients came from Japan and China, whether the findings apply to Western populations was uncertain. The highest clonality was observed in normal lung, whereas higher T cell density and diversity but lower clonality appeared to be present in later-stage lesions. Findings were based on association rather than direct causation; larger cohorts with long-term follow-up and longitudinal biopsies were deemed needed.

TCR beta CDR3 regions were sequenced from DNA using the immunoSEQ hsTCRbeta Kit. The authors' pipeline ran thus. TCR sequencing data were analysed with the ImmunoSEQ Analyzer. T cell clonality was defined as 1 minus Pielou's evenness, calculated on productive rearrangements. To measure T cell diversity, the inverse Simpson index was applied to productive templates. T cell density was defined as TCR beta template counts normalized to usable DNA, with usable DNA estimated by amplifying and sequencing housekeeping genes. Two-sided Kruskal-Wallis tests were used to compare TCR metrics across histologic stages. TCRdb mirrors the immuneACCESS table, restricted to in-frame sequences. Some clones are absent from its copies; in checked studies, under half trace to an unresolved V gene, and the reason for the others is unknown. That table is the source of V, J and clone size, and D and trimming were worked out from the DNA. The sample includes 9,500 to 13,000 clones, with 80% to 90% observed a single time. The ten largest make up roughly 3.5% of the sample.

Taken from the germline V gene (reference sequence), the CDR1 and CDR2 loops are LNHDA and SQIVND. The CDR3 contains 15 residues, cysteine and phenylalanine counted. Here the CDR3 DNA is all that survives: 45 bases in frame from base 1. At the junction V is shortened by 6 bases and J by 6 bases, with 20 bases in between. The patients had resection in Japan or China between about 2013 and 2018. Two lung cancer pathologists independently confirmed the histologic diagnosis of each case on H&E slides. Macro-dissection after pathologic assessment enriched premalignant or tumor cells for nucleic acid extraction. The AllPrep DNA/RNA FFPE Kit was used to isolate DNA from FFPE tissue. Details on this clone: Its antigen is still unknown. It has no much larger one-base neighbor in the sample; base qualities were not kept.

The sample comprised FFPE invasive lung adenocarcinoma tissue. The cell subset or site label, as the study defines it: frankly invasive lung adenocarcinoma (ADC). This clonotype originated in a person aged 70 to 79 with invasive lung adenocarcinoma. The V gene is TRBV19 and the J gene is TRBJ1-1; matching of 6 bases hints at TRBD1 as the D gene. The sequenced DNA is TGTGCCAGTAGCCCTATACAGGGTCGGATCTCTGAAGCTTTCTTT. It translates as CASSPIQGRISEAFF.